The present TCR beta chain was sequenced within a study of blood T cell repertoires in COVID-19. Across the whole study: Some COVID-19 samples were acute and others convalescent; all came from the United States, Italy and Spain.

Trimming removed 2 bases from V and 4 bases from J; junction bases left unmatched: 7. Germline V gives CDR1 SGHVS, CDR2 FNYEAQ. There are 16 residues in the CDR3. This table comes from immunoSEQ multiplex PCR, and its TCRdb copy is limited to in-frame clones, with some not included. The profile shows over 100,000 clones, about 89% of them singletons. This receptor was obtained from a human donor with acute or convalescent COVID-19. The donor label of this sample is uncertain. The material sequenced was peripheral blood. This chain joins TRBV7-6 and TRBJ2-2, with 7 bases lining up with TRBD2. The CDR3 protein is CASSLRAGDRTGELFF. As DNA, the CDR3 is TGTGCCAGCAGCTTACGGGCGGGGGACCGCACCGGGGAGCTGTTTTTT.